This T cell receptor beta chain was profiled in a study of T cells in localized non-small cell lung cancer. Measured with immunoSEQ multiplex PCR; TCRdb has only the in-frame clones, and not every one. This table has 20,000 to 25,000 clones, roughly 89% appearing once. Germline CDR1 is SGHVS and CDR2 is FQNEAQ. Trimming removed 1 base at V and 1 base at J, with 17 bases between. The CDR3 has 19 residues. This clone was seen a single time. This chain joins TRBV7-8 and TRBJ2-6; D call uncertain. The source of this sequence is a man between 40 and 70 years old with stage I squamous cell lung carcinoma. This sample comprised peripheral blood, obtained before any cancer treatment. CDR3 loop: CASSLGAAQLSSGANVLTF. The CDR3 coding sequence is TGTGCCAGCAGCTTAGGGGCAGCGCAACTCTCTTCTGGGGCCAACGTCCTGACTTTC.